What follows are 22 T cell receptor beta chains derived from one specimen sequenced in a study of cytomegalovirus exposure and HLA in healthy donors (dated by TCRdb to about 2017). Libraries were prepared through the immunoSEQ multiplex PCR assay. TCRdb retrieved this table from immuneACCESS and kept in-frame rearrangements only. Not all clones are present; in checked studies, unresolved V genes account for under half, and no reason is known for the remainder. The sample table records 120,000 to 150,000 clones; more than 75% of these occur just once. The ten largest clones capture 8.7% of the sample. Material for sequencing was PBMCs. Source of these receptors: a man aged 18 to 29 in good health and CMV-seropositive.

This chain connects TRBV19 to TRBJ2-1, with TRBD1 identical over 9 bases. There are 13 residues in the CDR3. V was clipped by 7 bases and J by 9 bases; unmatched bases: 7. CDR1 is LNHDA, CDR2 SQIVND, per germline (reference sequence). The CDR3 sequence: CASMGQGVAEQFF. In DNA, the CDR3 is TGTGCCAGTATGGGACAGGGTGTAGCTGAGCAGTTCTTC.

The CDR3 sequence: CASSYSWDTGGNTIYF. CDR3 bases: TGTGCCAGCAGTTACTCGTGGGACACTGGTGGAAACACCATATATTTT. The chain recombines TRBV6-5 with TRBJ1-3, with a weak D call TRBD1 (6 bases). From germline, CDR1 is MNHEY and CDR2 SVGAGI. The CDR3 length is 16 residues. V gave up 0 bases and J gave up 3 bases, with 12 bases separating them.

The CDR3 spells CASSSRRLSGSSYNEQFF. In DNA, the CDR3 is TGTGCCAGCAGCTCGCGACGACTAAGCGGGAGCTCCTACAATGAGCAGTTCTTC. The chain is built from TRBV11-3 and TRBJ2-1, with TRBD2 identical over 8 bases. The CDR3 length is 18 residues. V was pared by 4 bases and J by 0 bases, with 11 bases of the junction left unmatched. CDR1 and CDR2 (germline): SGHNT, YENEEA. Based on the CDR3 plus reference TRBV11-3 and TRBJ2-1, the full variable domain is EAGVVQSPRYKIIEKKQPVAFWCNPISGHNTLYWYLQNLGQGPELLIRYENEEAVDDSQLPKDRFSAERLKGVDSTLKIQPAELGDSAVYLCASSSRRLSGSSYNEQFFGPGTRLTVL.

The chain couples TRBV7-2 to TRBJ2-3; 7 bases match TRBD2. There are 14 residues in the CDR3. V lost 1 base to trimming and J lost 4 bases; unmatched junction nucleotides: 2. Germline CDR1 reads SGHTA; CDR2 reads FQGNSA. The CDR3 loop reads CASSLGRGADTQYF. CDR3 nucleotides: TGTGCCAGCAGCTTAGGCCGGGGGGCAGATACGCAGTATTTT.

The V and J genes are TRBV19 and TRBJ2-3; 9 bases map to TRBD1. CDR3 length: 14 amino acids. Looked up from germline, CDR1 is LNHDA and CDR2 is SQIVND (reference sequence). Unmatched junction bases numbered 6, after V lost 8 bases and J lost 3 bases. CDR3 in DNA: TGTGCCAGTTCCGGGACAGGGATAACAGATACGCAGTATTTT. This sequence encodes CASSGTGITDTQYF. Full variable domain (missing parts from reference TRBV19 and TRBJ2-3): DGGITQSPKYLFRKEGQNVTLSCEQNLNHDAMYWYRQDPGQGLRLIYYSQIVNDFQKGDIAEGYSVSREKKESFPLTVTSAQKNPTAFYLCASSGTGITDTQYFGPGTRLTVL.

The chain recombines TRBV5-8 with TRBJ2-4; 7 bases align to TRBD2. The length of the CDR3 is 16 residues. Germline-derived CDR1 and CDR2 are SGHTS and YDEGEE. J gave up 0 bases and V 0 bases, and 3 bases lay outside the gene matches. In DNA, the CDR3 is TGTGCCAGCAGCTTGGAGATAGCGGGAGCCAAAAACATTCAGTACTTC. Its translation is CASSLEIAGAKNIQYF.

This rearrangement joins TRBV7-6 to TRBJ2-7; 8 bases match TRBD1. With V trimmed by 4 bases and J by 5 bases, 13 bases remained unmatched. The germline V gene has CDR1 SGHVS and CDR2 FNYEAQ. This CDR3 contains 16 residues. The CDR3 bases are TGTGCCAGCAGCTCCCTGACAGGGGCCAGAGGCCACGAGCAGTACTTC. Its translation is CASSSLTGARGHEQYF.

This chain uses TRBV7-2 with TRBJ2-1; 10 positions match TRBD2. Germline CDR1 reads SGHTA; CDR2 reads FQGNSA. CDR3 size: 15 residues. The junction had 7 bases not matched to a gene; V was cut back by 5 bases and J by 6 bases. This chain's CDR3 is CASSKAGGPANEQFF. The DNA of the CDR3 is TGTGCCAGCAGCAAAGCGGGAGGGCCCGCCAATGAGCAGTTCTTC.

The chain carries TRBV5-1 and TRBJ2-4, with 10 bases that match TRBD2. With 3 bases clipped from V and 5 bases from J, the junction kept 11 bases outside the gene matches. Germline loops: CDR1 SGHRS, CDR2 YFSETQ. This CDR3 has 17 amino acids. CDR3 nucleotide sequence: TGCGCCAGCAGCTGGGAGGGAGCGGGAGGGCCGCAAAACATTCAGTACTTC. This translates into CASSWEGAGGPQNIQYF. The full variable domain, in which reference TRBV5-1 and TRBJ2-4 provide the parts outside the CDR3, is KAGVTQTPRYLIKTRGQQVTLSCSPISGHRSVSWYQQTPGQGLQFLFEYFSETQRNKGNFPGRFSGRQFSNSRSEMNVSTLELGDSALYLCASSWEGAGGPQNIQYFGAGTRLSVL.

This clone showed up many times. The rearrangement links TRBV6-1 to TRBJ1-1, with D possibly matching TRBD1 (6 bases). The CDR3 covers 15 residues. The germline V gene encodes CDR1 MNHNS and CDR2 SASEGT. The V and J ends lost 6 bases and 1 base respectively, with 15 bases between them. CDR3 sequence (DNA): TGTGCCAGCAGGTTCCAGGGACAACCGAACACTGAAGCTTTCTTT. As protein: CASRFQGQPNTEAFF.

This clone was seen only once. V is TRBV11-2 and J is TRBJ2-2; D ambiguous. Germline V gene data show CDR1 as SGHAT and CDR2 as FQNNGV. V gave up 9 bases and J gave up 7 bases, with 9 bases separating them. The length of the CDR3 is 11 residues. The CDR3 region is CASALGGELFF. CDR3 coding DNA: TGTGCCAGTGCGCTTGGCGGGGAGCTGTTTTTT.

The J gene is TRBJ2-3, the V gene TRBV11-2; 7 bases are shared with TRBD2. The CDR3 is made up of 13 amino acids. CDR1 is SGHAT and CDR2 is FQNNGV in the germline V gene. V lost 8 bases, J lost 2 bases, and 4 bases stayed unmatched. CDR3 coding DNA: TGTGCCAGCGGCCTAGCGGTCACAGATACGCAGTATTTT. Its protein product is CASGLAVTDTQYF.

The chain combines TRBV7-9 with TRBJ1-2; D is ambiguous. Germline V lookup: CDR1 SEHNR, CDR2 FQNEAQ (reference sequence). V was cut by 4 bases and J by 8 bases, with 11 bases left in between. The CDR3 is 12 residues long. CDR3 in DNA: TGTGCCAGCAGCTCGAACATGGGCGGCTACACCTTC. Amino acids: CASSSNMGGYTF. Full variable domain (outside the CDR3, taken from reference TRBV7-9 and TRBJ1-2): DTGVSQNPRHKITKRGQNVTFRCDPISEHNRLYWYRQTLGQGPEFLTYFQNEAQLEKSRLLSDRFSAERPKGSFSTLEIQRTEQGDSAMYLCASSSNMGGYTFGSGTRLTVV.

With respect to this clone: This sample includes further DNA sequences coding for the same CDR3. V is TRBV27 and J is TRBJ2-7; 12 positions agree with TRBD2. Per germline, CDR1 MNHEY and CDR2 SMNVEV (reference sequence). J lost 2 bases, V lost 5 bases, and 16 bases had no gene match. The CDR3 sequence is 19 residues long. DNA of the CDR3: TGTGCCAGCAGTGCCCGGACTAGCGGGACGGGGCTATATACCTACGAGCAGTACTTC. It yields the protein CASSARTSGTGLYTYEQYF.

This clone was seen a single time. A junction boundary mismatches the germline segment, possibly from a read error. This chain connects TRBV7-7 to TRBJ2-2, with D possibly being TRBD2 (5 bases). Per germline, CDR1 SSHAT and CDR2 FNYEAQ (reference sequence). This CDR3 has 13 amino acids. The CDR3 DNA reads as TGTGCTAGCAGCCAAGAGCGGACCGGGGAGCTGTTTTTT. This translates into CASSQERTGELFF.

The V gene is TRBV30, the J gene TRBJ2-5; D gene unclear. Germline loops: CDR1 GTSNPN, CDR2 SVGIG (reference sequence). V was trimmed by 4 bases and J by 5 bases, leaving 5 bases between them. This CDR3 is built from 10 residues. The CDR3 sequence is CAWKEETQYF. For the CDR3, the DNA is TGTGCCTGGAAGGAGGAGACCCAGTACTTC.

This clone was recorded a few times. This chain connects TRBV6-1 to TRBJ1-2; TRBD1 aligns across 8 bases. Germline CDR1 reads MNHNS; CDR2 reads SASEGT. The CDR3 sequence is 13 residues long. V was clipped by 4 bases and J by 5 bases; unmatched bases: 3. For the CDR3, the DNA is TGTGCCAGCAGTGGACAGGGGTGGTATGGCTACACCTTC. Protein product: CASSGQGWYGYTF.

This chain joins TRBV7-2 and TRBJ2-7; possibly TRBD2 for D (5 bases). Trimming took off 1 base at V and 4 bases at J, with 11 bases between the two ends. Germline CDR1 and CDR2: SGHTA and FQGNSA. The CDR3 loop spans 14 amino acids. DNA for the CDR3: TGTGCCAGCAGCTTAGGCTGGACTGCTTACGAGCAGTACTTC. It specifies CASSLGWTAYEQYF.

This clone was detected only once. The rearrangement joins TRBV2 to TRBJ2-3; 7 bases align to TRBD2. The trim removed 7 bases at V and 2 bases at J, leaving 6 bases unmatched. This CDR3 spans 14 amino acids. Germline V gene lookup returns CDR1 SNHLY and CDR2 FYNNEI. The CDR3 loop reads CASKAGVNTDTQYF. Here the CDR3 DNA reads TGTGCCAGCAAGGCGGGAGTGAACACAGATACGCAGTATTTT.

A single count supports this clone. Here the CDR3 reads CAWTGRGEQYF. CDR3 in DNA: TGTGCCTGGACTGGCCGAGGTGAGCAGTACTTC. The chain employs TRBV30 and TRBJ2-7; D is unclear. In germline, CDR1 is GTSNPN, CDR2 SVGIG (reference sequence). V was shortened by 4 bases and J by 7 bases, with 11 bases between the two germline ends. The CDR3 has 11 residues.

The genes are TRBV19 and TRBJ2-2, with TRBD2 identical over 12 bases. The CDR3 runs to 16 residues. Per germline, CDR1 LNHDA and CDR2 SQIVND (reference sequence). The ends lost 5 bases at V and 5 bases at J; junction bases unmatched: 6. CDR3 DNA sequence: TGTGCCAGTAGTTCCTGGACTAGCGGGAAAACCGGGGAGCTGTTTTTT. Protein sequence: CASSSWTSGKTGELFF.

The chain has TRBV7-8 and TRBJ2-7; 8 bases map to TRBD2. The V gene's germline CDR1 is SGHVS and CDR2 FQNEAQ. CDR3 size: 16 residues. Trimming at V came to 1 base and at J to 3 bases, leaving 8 bases not matched to a gene. CDR3 in amino acids: CASSLEMGLVNYEQYF. Written as DNA, the CDR3 is TGTGCCAGCAGCTTAGAAATGGGACTAGTCAACTACGAGCAGTACTTC.